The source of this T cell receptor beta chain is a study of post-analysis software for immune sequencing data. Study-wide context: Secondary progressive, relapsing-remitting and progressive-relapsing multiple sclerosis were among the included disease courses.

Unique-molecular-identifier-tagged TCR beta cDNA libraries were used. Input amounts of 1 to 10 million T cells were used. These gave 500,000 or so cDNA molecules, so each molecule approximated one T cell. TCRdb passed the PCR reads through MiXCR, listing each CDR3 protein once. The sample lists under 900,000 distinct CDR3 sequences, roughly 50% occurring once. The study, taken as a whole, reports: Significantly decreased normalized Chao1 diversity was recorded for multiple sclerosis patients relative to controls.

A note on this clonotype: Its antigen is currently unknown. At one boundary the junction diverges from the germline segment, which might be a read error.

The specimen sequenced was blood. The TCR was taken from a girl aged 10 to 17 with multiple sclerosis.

In DNA, the CDR3 is TGTGCTAGCAGCCCGAGGACAGCGGACTACGAGCAGTACTTC. This codes for CASSPRTADYEQYF. The V and J genes are TRBV13 and TRBJ2-4; weak D call: TRBD1 (6 bases). The closer fit of TRBJ2-7 to the DNA end suggests the J call may be wrong. This CDR3 has 14 residues. The germline gives CDR1 PRHDT, CDR2 FYEKMQ (reference sequence).